A single sample is the source of the 8 T cell receptor beta chains below, sequenced in a study of T cell repertoires in ileal Crohn's disease. Time point reported: inflamed ileum from the surgical specimen. The table came from immunoSEQ multiplex PCR; TCRdb's copy has only in-frame clones and leaves some out. The table includes roughly 17,000 clones, 80% to 95% detected once. The sample was ileal tissue. These receptors all come from an adult with Crohn's disease.

This rearrangement joins TRBV5-1 to TRBJ1-2, with D maybe TRBD1 (5 bases). Germline CDR1 reads SGHRS; CDR2 reads YFSETQ. The CDR3 extends over 15 amino acids. Trimming took off 1 base at V and 4 bases at J, with 14 bases between the two ends. CDR3 amino acids: CASSLPGSGGYGYTF. The CDR3 DNA reads as TGCGCCAGCAGCTTGCCAGGGTCTGGAGGCTATGGCTACACCTTC.

The chain links TRBV11-2 to TRBJ1-6; 7 bases agree with TRBD1. The CDR3 sequence is 17 residues long. J lost 4 bases, V lost 1 base, and 7 bases had no gene match. CDR1 and CDR2 from the germline V gene are SGHAT and FQNNGV. The CDR3 region has the DNA TGTGCCAGCAGCTTAGGAGGGGGCTTCATGTATAATTCACCCCTCCACTTT. This translates into CASSLGGGFMYNSPLHF.

This chain uses TRBV6-1 with TRBJ2-3; unclear D gene. The CDR3 is 14 amino acids. CDR1 MNHNS and CDR2 SASEGT come from the germline V gene. Deletions cut 10 bases from V and 4 bases from J, with 18 bases between. CDR3 protein: CATDGYRLADTQYF. The CDR3 nucleotides are TGTGCCACCGACGGTTACCGCCTGGCAGATACGCAGTATTTT.

This rearrangement joins TRBV5-6 to TRBJ2-1; D not certain. Germline V gene data show CDR1 as SGHDT and CDR2 as YYEEEE. Trimming shortened V by 5 bases and J by 5 bases, and 5 bases separated the two germline ends. CDR3 length: 11 residues. Here the CDR3 reads CASRADNEQFF. CDR3 bases: TGTGCCAGCAGGGCGGACAATGAGCAGTTCTTC.

The V and J genes are TRBV6-5 and TRBJ1-5; no clear D. Germline CDR1 is MNHEY and CDR2 is SVGAGI. The CDR3 is 14 residues long. V was shortened by 5 bases and J by 4 bases, with 12 bases between the two germline ends. The CDR3 sequence is CASSVRSQNQPQHF. In DNA, the CDR3 is TGTGCCAGCAGTGTGCGCTCCCAAAATCAGCCCCAGCATTTT.

This CDR3 is CASSQDQRRRGGVAWSTDTQYF. The DNA for the CDR3 is TGTGCCAGCAGCCAAGATCAGCGGAGGCGCGGGGGGGTAGCTTGGAGCACAGATACGCAGTATTTT. V and J are TRBV4-2 and TRBJ2-3, with 9 bases lining up with TRBD2. Germline V gene sequence: CDR1 LGHNA, CDR2 YNFKEQ. V dropped 0 bases and J dropped 0; count of bases not matched to a gene: 19. CDR3 length: 22 residues.

V usage is TRBV5-1 and J usage is TRBJ1-6, with D perhaps matching TRBD1 (5 bases). Germline assignment: CDR1 SGHRS and CDR2 YFSETQ. This CDR3 has 15 residues. Trimming took 0 bases from V and 6 from J, leaving 10 bases between them. The CDR3 spells CASSLGLGGNSPLHF. DNA for the CDR3: TGCGCCAGCAGCTTGGGCCTCGGGGGTAATTCACCCCTCCACTTT. Full variable domain (missing parts from reference TRBV5-1 and TRBJ1-6): KAGVTQTPRYLIKTRGQQVTLSCSPISGHRSVSWYQQTPGQGLQFLFEYFSETQRNKGNFPGRFSGRQFSNSRSEMNVSTLELGDSALYLCASSLGLGGNSPLHFGNGTRLTVT.

The genes are TRBV5-4 and TRBJ2-1; possible D gene TRBD2, 6 bases. This CDR3 contains 15 residues. The V end was cut by 6 bases, the J end by 5 bases, with 18 bases between. CDR1 is SGHNT and CDR2 is YYREEE in the germline V gene (reference sequence). The CDR3: CASTPGGGRDNEQFF. As DNA, the CDR3 is TGTGCCAGCACCCCCGGTGGGGGGAGAGACAATGAGCAGTTCTTC.